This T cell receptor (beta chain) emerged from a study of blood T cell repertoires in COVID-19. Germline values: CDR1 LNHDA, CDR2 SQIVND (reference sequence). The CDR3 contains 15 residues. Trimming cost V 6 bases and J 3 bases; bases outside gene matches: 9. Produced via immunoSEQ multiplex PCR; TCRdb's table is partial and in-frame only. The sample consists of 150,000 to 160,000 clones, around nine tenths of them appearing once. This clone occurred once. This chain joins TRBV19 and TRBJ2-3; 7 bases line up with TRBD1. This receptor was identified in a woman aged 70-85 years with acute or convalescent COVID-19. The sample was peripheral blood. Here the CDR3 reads CASRSRGRGTDTQYF. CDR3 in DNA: TGTGCCAGTAGGTCGAGGGGGCGCGGGACAGATACGCAGTATTTT.